Listed below are T cell receptor beta chains from one sample, sequenced in a study of blood T cell repertoires in COVID-19. Profiled with immunoSEQ multiplex PCR; TCRdb holds only in-frame clones, not every one. The data contain around 77,000 clones, 65% to 90% of them singletons. Sequencing used peripheral blood. The receptors derive from a man in his 70s with active or convalescent COVID-19. Both conserved end residues are part of each CDR3. A D gene is named only where the DNA matches it firmly.

D: TRBD2
J: TRBJ2-7
V: TRBV27
CDR3: CASSLSTSGRAEQYF

D: TRBD1
J: TRBJ2-2
V: TRBV27
CDR3: CATTGTVNTGELFF

D: TRBD2
J: TRBJ2-7
V: TRBV6-2/TRBV6-3
CDR3: CASSYSGTSGSYEQYF

D: TRBD2
J: TRBJ2-7
V: TRBV5-1
CDR3: CASSATSVGEQYF

D: TRBD2
J: TRBJ2-7
V: TRBV5-5
CDR3: CASSTLLAGASLSYEQYF

D: TRBD2
J: TRBJ2-2
V: TRBV29-1
CDR3: CSVGTSGRRWTGELFF

D: TRBD2
J: TRBJ2-5
V: TRBV29-1
CDR3: CSVDGLAGYGETQYF

D: TRBD1
J: TRBJ2-7
V: TRBV5-5
CDR3: CASSLTGAPYEQYF

D: TRBD1
J: TRBJ2-7
V: TRBV6-6
CDR3: CASSRPDPGQTISYEQYF

D: .
J: TRBJ2-1
V: TRBV10-3
CDR3: CAIRGQGATKGLAGVVASYNEQFF

D: .
J: TRBJ2-1
V: TRBV7-3
CDR3: CASSFSGAGPYNEQFF

D: TRBD1
J: TRBJ1-1
V: TRBV25-1
CDR3: CASSTWDSYNTEAFF

D: .
J: TRBJ2-1
V: TRBV5-4
CDR3: CASSPEGGFSYNEQFF

D: .
J: TRBJ2-7
V: TRBV5-1
CDR3: CASSLNQAGRSEQYF

D: .
J: TRBJ1-2
V: TRBV15
CDR3: CATSGTSLSGLDGYTF

D: TRBD1
J: TRBJ2-7
V: TRBV23-1
CDR3: CASSLALRGLEQYF

D: .
J: TRBJ2-7
V: TRBV21-1
CDR3: CASSQYISSYEQYF

D: .
J: TRBJ2-7
V: TRBV6-2/TRBV6-3
CDR3: CASSYSPSGSREQYF

D: .
J: TRBJ1-1
V: TRBV6-6
CDR3: CASTPQGRVNTEAFF

D: .
J: TRBJ1-1
V: TRBV9
CDR3: CASSVVAGVSTEAFF

D: .
J: TRBJ1-5
V: TRBV28
CDR3: CASTLSGRGNQPQHF

D: TRBD1
J: TRBJ1-6
V: TRBV15
CDR3: CATSGRTGSASDSPLHF

D: .
J: TRBJ1-2
V: TRBV18
CDR3: CASSPSGVGAYGYTF

D: TRBD1
J: TRBJ1-3
V: TRBV3-1/TRBV3-2
CDR3: CASRQGQNAGNTIYF

D: .
J: TRBJ2-7
V: TRBV4-2
CDR3: CASSQDYRASSYEQYF

D: .
J: TRBJ1-1
V: TRBV3-1/TRBV3-2
CDR3: CASSQVPGHTEAFF

D: TRBD2
J: TRBJ2-5
V: TRBV5-1
CDR3: CASSLVAGGQETQYF

D: TRBD2
J: TRBJ2-7
V: TRBV7-2
CDR3: CASSFLAGGLNEQYF

D: .
J: TRBJ1-1
V: TRBV12-5
CDR3: CASVPGHVNTEAFF

D: .
J: TRBJ2-5
V: TRBV10-3
CDR3: CAISDRGSETQYF

D: TRBD2
J: TRBJ2-7
V: TRBV10-3
CDR3: CAIRGGSGREYNEQYF

D: .
J: TRBJ2-1
V: TRBV2
CDR3: CASSAQGTEQFF

D: TRBD1
J: TRBJ2-2
V: TRBV7-9
CDR3: CASSRMTGGTGELFF